Sequencing of this T cell receptor (beta chain) was carried out in a study of beta chain features in type 1 diabetes. To note about this clone: Its antigen is as yet unknown.

Reverse transcribing all isolated RNA meant expressed TCRB transcripts were sequenced. The data were produced by immunoSEQ multiplex PCR, yet TCRdb's version contains in-frame clones alone and is incomplete. The data show approximately 120,000 clones, with 17% seen just once and around 2.6% held by the top ten. CDR3 size: 16 residues. Germline CDR1 and CDR2: SGHRS and YFSETQ. V lost 5 bases and J lost 6; bases outside the gene matches: 10. Study-level results: Within each of all four CD4+ subsets, Type 1 diabetes patients had TCRB CDR3s that were moderately but significantly shorter. Cells with high TCR expression could be over-represented by cDNA sequencing. The study found fewer insertions and more deletions at VDJ junctions in type 1 diabetes patients. It was among patients, rather than healthy donors, that naive, central memory and Treg TCRB repertoires appeared more similar. Whether HLA type affects TCRB rearrangement stayed undetermined in the present work.

The chain employs TRBV5-1 and TRBJ2-1, with 11 bases matching TRBD1. The receptor's source is a man aged 18 to 30 with type 1 diabetes. The sequenced material came from central memory CD4+ T cells from blood. The CDR3 region has the DNA TGCGCCAGCAGTTTACGTCCCGGGACAGGGGGCAATGAGCAGTTCTTC. The encoded protein is CASSLRPGTGGNEQFF.